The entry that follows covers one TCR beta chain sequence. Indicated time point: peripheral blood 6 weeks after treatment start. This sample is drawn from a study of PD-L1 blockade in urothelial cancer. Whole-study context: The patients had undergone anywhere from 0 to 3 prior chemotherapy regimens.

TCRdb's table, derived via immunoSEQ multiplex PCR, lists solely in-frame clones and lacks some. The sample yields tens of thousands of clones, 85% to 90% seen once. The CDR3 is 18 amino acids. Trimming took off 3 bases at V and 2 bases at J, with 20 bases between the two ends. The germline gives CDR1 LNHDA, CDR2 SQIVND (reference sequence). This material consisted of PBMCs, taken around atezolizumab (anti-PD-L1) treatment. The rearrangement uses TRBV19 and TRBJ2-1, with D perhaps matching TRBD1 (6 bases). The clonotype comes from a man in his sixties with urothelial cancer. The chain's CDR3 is CASSMADLQGGTYNEQFF. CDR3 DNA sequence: TGTGCCAGTAGTATGGCCGACTTACAGGGCGGAACCTACAATGAGCAGTTCTTC.